The clone carrying this TCR beta chain was seen only once. Its antigen is as yet unknown. This entry comes from a study of cytomegalovirus exposure and HLA in healthy donors. At the level of the study: Early released data had about 85 million unique TCRs, all coming from HLA-typed donors. Whole-study results and caveats: Association of a missense DCLRE1C variant with TCR beta V- and J-gene trimming was reported in a later analysis.

Primers for the PCR totalled 60 Vbeta and 13 Jbeta. Produced via immunoSEQ multiplex PCR; TCRdb's table is partial and in-frame only. The table includes over 150,000 clones, 80% to 85% detected once. The clonotype was recovered from a boy aged 2 to 9 in good health and CMV-seronegative. Sequenced sample: PBMCs.

Here the CDR3 DNA reads TGTGCCAGCAGCTTAGGCCGAGGGCGTGTGTCCTACGAGCAGTACTTC. Its protein is CASSLGRGRVSYEQYF. The V gene is TRBV7-9, the J gene TRBJ2-7, with TRBD2 as a possible D gene (5 bases). The CDR3 runs to 16 residues. The V end lost 1 base, the J end lost 1 base, and 14 bases lay between the germline ends. Germline V gives CDR1 SEHNR, CDR2 FQNEAQ (reference sequence).